The clone carrying this TCR beta chain was observed a handful of times. Its target is unknown. This record belongs to a study of blood T cells in healthy people across ages. The CDR3 contains 15 residues. CDR1 is DFQATT and CDR2 is SNEGSKA in the germline V gene (reference sequence). V dropped 6 bases and J dropped 4; count of bases not matched to a gene: 8. General observations from the study: Age brought a roughly linear fall in TCR beta diversity measured per million T cells. A greater number of naive CD4+ cells and higher diversity distinguished long-lived donors from aged donors.

For the second PCR, which ran for about 7 to 11 cycles, a sample-barcoded 5' primer and a J-beta primer mix were used. TCRdb fed the 5' RACE reads into MiXCR, producing one record per CDR3 protein. The data hold 1.5 million to 2 million distinct CDR3 sequences, with under 30% observed a single time. Total RNA extracted from each sample amounted to at least 6 micrograms. The V gene is TRBV20-1, the J gene TRBJ2-3; 12 nucleotides line up with TRBD2. What was sequenced was blood. The source of this sequence is a woman aged 25 to 39 in good health. This CDR3 is CSAPTSGGGPDTQYF. In nucleotides, the CDR3 is TGCAGTGCCCCGACTAGCGGGGGAGGCCCAGATACGCAGTATTTT.